What follows are 5 T cell receptor beta chains derived from one specimen sequenced in a study of post-analysis software for immune sequencing data. TCR beta cDNA libraries had unique molecular identifiers. TCRdb recomputed calls from the PCR reads with MiXCR, one row per CDR3 protein. This table holds roughly 200,000 distinct CDR3 sequences, about 30% found once. Study-wide results and caveats: Patients showed TRBV5-6, TRBV5-1 and TRBV20-1 among five TRBV segments more frequent than in controls.

Their cognate antigens are unknown. Sequenced: blood. The receptors stem from a girl younger than 18 with multiple sclerosis.

Concerning this clonotype: Since a much larger clone is just one base distant, this may be a read error. The rearrangement joins TRBV20-1 to TRBJ2-5; D is unclear. V gave up 0 bases and J gave up 4 bases, with 12 bases separating them. The germline V gene encodes CDR1 DFQATT and CDR2 SNEGSKA (reference sequence). The CDR3 contains 14 residues. The CDR3 reads CSAREPQVPETQYF. The CDR3 nucleotides are TGCAGTGCTAGAGAGCCTCAGGTCCCAGAGACCCAGTACTTC.

This clonotype showed up many times. The V gene is TRBV27, the J gene TRBJ1-1; 7 bases are shared with TRBD1. This CDR3 has 14 residues. Germline CDR1 reads MNHEY; CDR2 reads SMNVEV (reference sequence). The trim removed 7 bases at V and 5 bases at J, leaving 10 bases unmatched. CDR3 nucleotide sequence: TGTGCCAGCACCTCGACAGGGCGCGGAACTGAAGCTTTCTTT. Its protein product is CASTSTGRGTEAFF.

The chain employs TRBV28 and TRBJ1-3; unclear D gene. This CDR3 region has 13 residues. Germline V gene sequence: CDR1 MDHEN, CDR2 SYDVKM. Trimming left V 10 bases short and J 0 bases short, with 10 bases between. Written as DNA, the CDR3 is TGTGCCATAAACACCGTCTCTGGAAACACCATATATTTT. Its protein is CAINTVSGNTIYF.

This clonotype was counted ten times or more. The CDR3 DNA reads as TGCGCCAGCAGCCAAGATGATCGGACTAGCGTCTTCTACGAGCAGTACTTC. It translates to CASSQDDRTSVFYEQYF. The chain combines TRBV4-1 with TRBJ2-7; 9 bases align to TRBD2. The ends lost 0 bases at V and 3 bases at J; junction bases unmatched: 9. The CDR3 covers 17 residues. CDR1 and CDR2 (germline): MGHRA, YSYEKL.

Written as DNA, the CDR3 is TGTGCCAGCAGTTTCGGCAGGGGGGGATATGGCTACACCTTC. This sequence encodes CASSFGRGGYGYTF. The rearrangement links TRBV28 to TRBJ1-2, with 7 bases lining up with TRBD1. V lost 3 bases and J lost 5; bases outside the gene matches: 6. CDR1 MDHEN and CDR2 SYDVKM come from the germline V gene. This CDR3 is 14 amino acids long.